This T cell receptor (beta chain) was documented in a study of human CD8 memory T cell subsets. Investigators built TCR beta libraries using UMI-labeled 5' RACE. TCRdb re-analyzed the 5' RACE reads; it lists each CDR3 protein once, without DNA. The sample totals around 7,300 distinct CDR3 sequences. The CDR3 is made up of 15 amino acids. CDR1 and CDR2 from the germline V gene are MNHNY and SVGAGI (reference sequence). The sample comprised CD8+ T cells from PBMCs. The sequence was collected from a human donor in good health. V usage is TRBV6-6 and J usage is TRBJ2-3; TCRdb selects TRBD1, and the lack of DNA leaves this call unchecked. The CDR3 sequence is CASSYSTQGGDTQYF.